This T cell receptor beta chain appears in the sequencing data of a study of cytomegalovirus exposure and HLA in healthy donors. General observations from the study: The classifier reportedly diagnosed cytomegalovirus status with high specificity and sensitivity. Prior analysis indicated that the majority of TCR beta V segments exhibited productivity approximately 90% or approximately 30% of the time. Presence/absence analyses assumed roughly uniform sequencing depth across donors. According to a later analysis, donors in an Asian-associated ancestry cluster reportedly had fewer N-insertions than the approximately 720-donor mean.

Deletions cut 4 bases from V and 3 bases from J, with 13 bases between. The CDR3 is 14 residues long. Germline CDR1 is MNHEY and CDR2 is SMNVEV (reference sequence). Regarding this clone: Its matching antigen is unknown.

Researchers ran the PCR with 60 Vbeta and 13 Jbeta primers. The method was immunoSEQ multiplex PCR; TCRdb's version includes in-frame clones alone and lacks a portion of them. This table has about 140,000 clones, 70% to 80% appearing once. The genes are TRBV27 and TRBJ2-7, with TRBD1 as a possible D gene (6 bases). The source material was PBMCs. The sequence was collected from a man aged 25-40 years in good health and CMV-seronegative. The chain's CDR3 is CASSSIDRLYEQYF. DNA for the CDR3: TGTGCCAGCAGTTCGATTGACAGGCTCTACGAGCAGTACTTC.